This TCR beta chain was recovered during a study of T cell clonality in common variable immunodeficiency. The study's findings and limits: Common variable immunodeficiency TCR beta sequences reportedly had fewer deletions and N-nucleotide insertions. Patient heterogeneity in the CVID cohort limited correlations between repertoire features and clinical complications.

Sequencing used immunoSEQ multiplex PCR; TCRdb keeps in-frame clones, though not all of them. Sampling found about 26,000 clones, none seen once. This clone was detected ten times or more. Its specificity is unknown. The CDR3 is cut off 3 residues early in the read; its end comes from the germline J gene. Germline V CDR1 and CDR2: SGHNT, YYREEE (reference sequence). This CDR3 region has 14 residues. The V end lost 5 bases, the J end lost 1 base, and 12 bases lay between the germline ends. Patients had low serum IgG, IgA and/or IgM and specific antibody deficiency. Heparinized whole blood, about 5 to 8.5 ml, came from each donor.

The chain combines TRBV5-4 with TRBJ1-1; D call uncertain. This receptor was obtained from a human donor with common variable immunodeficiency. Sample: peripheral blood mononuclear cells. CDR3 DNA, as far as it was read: TGTGCCAGCAGTTTACTAAACCAGAACACTGAA. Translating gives CASSLLNQNTE. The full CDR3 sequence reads CASSLLNQNTEAFF.